The clone carrying this TCR beta chain was observed a handful of times. Its antigen is currently unknown. It was with 60 Vbeta and 13 Jbeta primers that the PCR ran. In the original processing: In a later analysis, roughly 11 million of approximately 86 million unique beta chains occurred in at least two donors. Method: immunoSEQ multiplex PCR; TCRdb's copy keeps in-frame clones and lacks some. V and J calls and clone size follow that table, whereas D and trimming were derived from the DNA. The sample lists 150,000 to 200,000 clones, 84% occurring once. This entry comes from a study of cytomegalovirus exposure and HLA in healthy donors. The overall study: Early released data had about 85 million unique TCRs, all coming from HLA-typed donors.

Per germline, CDR1 MNHNS and CDR2 SASEGT. This CDR3 spans 12 amino acids. Trimming took 6 bases from V and 7 from J, leaving 12 bases between them. Study results and limitations: Sequencing had likely introduced a cluster of highly shared sequence variants as an artifact. A later analysis linked a missense DCLRE1C variant to TCR beta V- and J-gene trimming.

This chain joins TRBV6-1 and TRBJ1-2; a possible D gene is TRBD1 (6 bases). The sample taken for sequencing was PBMCs. This clonotype was sampled from a girl aged 2 to 9 in good health and CMV-seropositive. As DNA, the CDR3 is TGTGCCAGCAGGAGAGAAGGGGGTGGCTACACCTTC. Protein sequence: CASRREGGGYTF.